This T cell receptor beta chain was identified during a study of cytomegalovirus exposure and HLA in healthy donors. Profiled with immunoSEQ multiplex PCR; TCRdb holds only in-frame clones, not every one. The sample lists about 120,000 clones; roughly 89% were seen once. Trimming left V 3 bases short and J 1 base short, with 11 bases between. The CDR3 loop spans 15 amino acids. Germline assignment: CDR1 LNHDA and CDR2 SQIVND (reference sequence). The sequenced sample was PBMCs. The origin of this receptor is a woman younger than 35 in good health and CMV-seronegative. The chain carries TRBV19 and TRBJ2-3; TRBD2 might be the D (7 bases). The CDR3 protein is CASSILGGRTDTQYF. The DNA of the CDR3 is TGTGCCAGTAGTATTTTGGGGGGGCGCACAGATACGCAGTATTTT.